The clone carrying this T cell receptor beta chain has more than one count but fewer than ten. Its antigen is undetermined. CDR1 DFQATT and CDR2 SNEGSKA come from the germline V gene (reference sequence). The CDR3 is 19 residues long. V shed 0 bases and J 0 bases; nucleotides not matched to a gene: 10. Through a sample-barcoded 5' primer and a J-beta primer mix, a second PCR was run for roughly 7 to 12 cycles. Tags on each cDNA molecule came from a template-switch adaptor with 12 random nucleotides. TCRdb processed the 5' RACE reads anew with MiXCR; each CDR3 protein has one entry. The repertoire holds about a million distinct CDR3 sequences, with around two fifths as singletons. The sample originates from a study of blood T cells in healthy people across ages. Study-wide results and limits: Bulk PBMC profiling left naive and antigen-experienced comparisons inconclusive.

This sequence originates from a man younger than 35 in good health. Sequencing used blood. The chain joins TRBV20-1 to TRBJ1-5; 11 bases are a match to TRBD1. CDR3 bases: TGCAGTGCTAGAGATAGGGGACAGGGGGAGCGTTATAGCAATCAGCCCCAGCATTTT. It specifies CSARDRGQGERYSNQPQHF.